The source of this T cell receptor beta chain is a study of naive and memory T cell subsets. Findings and limits, study-wide: Expression changes during T cell differentiation may affect RNA-based TCR counts. In naive cells, over 90% of TCR sequences were seen only once. Findings for naive and memory subsets could not be checked against ground truth. A few larger clonotypes appeared in naive repertoires, especially CD8, possibly memory cells re-expressing CD45RA.

This clonotype was detected a few times. Its antigen is currently unknown. This CDR3 is 16 amino acids long. The V and J ends lost 2 bases and 4 bases, in that order; junction bases with no gene match: 8. The germline V gene encodes CDR1 SGHTA and CDR2 FQGNSA. An equimolar mix of two oligonucleotides served as the beta constant-region primer for TRBC1 and TRBC2. The ligated cDNA underwent four PCR rounds using SP2 and nested alpha and beta constant-region primers. One entry per CDR3 protein results from TCRdb running MiXCR on the UMI-ligation and nested PCR reads. The sample contains about 90,000 distinct CDR3 sequences, around 11% of which appear only once.

Sequencing was carried out using naive CD4+ T cells from blood. This chain connects TRBV7-2 to TRBJ1-5, with TRBD1 matching over 7 bases. This clonotype originated in a human donor in good health. The DNA of the CDR3 is TGTGCCAGCAGCTTATACCCCGGGACAGCTAATCAGCCCCAGCATTTT. The encoded protein is CASSLYPGTANQPQHF.